This TCR beta chain was observed in a study of metastatic and nonmetastatic thyroid tumors. Study overall: Samples came from malignant and benign thyroid patients, and repertoires were compared across blood and tumor or nodule tissue. Study-level results: Benign nodules were reported to have significantly lower TCR beta diversity than malignant thyroid tumors, in blood and tumor.

This clone was seen only a few times. Its antigen remains unidentified. Authors' analysis steps: To classify distant metastasis in papillary thyroid cancer, a model was built from CDR3 differences across clinicopathological groups. With MiXCR, TCRdb reprocessed the PCR reads. What appears here as the V and J calls and clone size reflects TCRdb's work, not the paper's. The data contain about 36,000 clones, around 21% of them singletons. Every patient underwent thyroid surgery untreated. The sequenced sample was blood. This clonotype originated in a female donor with papillary thyroid cancer or a benign thyroid nodule (not recorded which). Some clones in this sample may be carry-over from other donors' samples.

The CDR3 is CASSQDLGEGYEQYF. DNA of the CDR3: TGTGCCAGCAGCCAAGACTTGGGTGAGGGCTACGAGCAGTACTTC. This chain joins TRBV4-2 and TRBJ2-7; possible D gene TRBD2, 5 bases. The ends were cut back, 0 bases at V and 3 bases at J, with 12 bases in the middle. Germline loops: CDR1 LGHNA, CDR2 YNFKEQ. CDR3 size: 15 residues.